This entry lists 30 T cell receptor beta chains sequenced from one sample in a study of T cell responses to AZD1222 COVID-19 vaccine. The data were produced by immunoSEQ multiplex PCR, yet TCRdb's version contains in-frame clones alone and is incomplete. This table holds 130,000 or so clones, approximately 94% found once. The input for sequencing was peripheral blood, taken on day 0 of AZD1222 vaccination. These receptors were collected from an adult in good health.

The rearrangement uses TRBV12-3 or TRBV12-4 and TRBJ1-4; D not resolved. The ends were cut back, 8 bases at V and 6 bases at J, with 13 bases in the middle. CDR3 length: 13 amino acids. CDR3 DNA sequence: TGTGCCAGCTGCGAGGACTTTTATGAAAAACTGTTTTTT. Translating gives CASCEDFYEKLFF.

The J gene is TRBJ1-5, the V gene TRBV6-5; 7 bases map to TRBD1. J was trimmed by 8 bases and V by 0 bases; bases with no gene match: 7. This CDR3 is 15 amino acids long. Germline V gene sequence: CDR1 MNHEY, CDR2 SVGAGI. CDR3 sequence reads: CASSYSAGGGKPQHF. In nucleotides, the CDR3 is TGTGCCAGCAGTTACTCGGCAGGGGGAGGCAAGCCCCAGCATTTT.

The chain is built from TRBV18 and TRBJ1-4; a weak D match, TRBD1 (5 bases). This CDR3 contains 15 residues. Germline-derived CDR1 and CDR2 are KGHSH and LQKENI. Trimming took off 4 bases at V and 5 bases at J, with 14 bases between the two ends. In nucleotides, the CDR3 is TGTGCCAGCTCACTTGACAGTCGGCGGAATGAAAAACTGTTTTTT. This codes for CASSLDSRRNEKLFF. The full variable domain, its missing parts supplied by reference TRBV18 and TRBJ1-4, is NAGVMQNPRHLVRRRGQEARLRCSPMKGHSHVYWYRQLPEEGLKFMVYLQKENIIDESGMPKERFSAEFPKEGPSILRIQQVVRGDSAAYFCASSLDSRRNEKLFFGSGTQLSVL.

The chain couples TRBV2 to TRBJ2-4; weak D call: TRBD2 (6 bases). CDR3 length equals 12 residues. CDR1 SNHLY and CDR2 FYNNEI come from the germline V gene. Trimming removed 4 bases from V and 8 bases from J, with 9 bases in between. CDR3 nucleotide sequence: TGTGCCAGCAGTGGGGGCGGGGACATTCAGTACTTC. As protein: CASSGGGDIQYF.

The chain recombines TRBV3-1 (or the pseudogene TRBV3-2) with TRBJ2-7, with D perhaps TRBD1 or TRBD2 (5 bases each). The CDR3 sequence is 12 residues long. V gave up 1 base and J gave up 6 bases, with 7 bases separating them. CDR1 and CDR2 (germline): LGHDT, YNNKEL (reference sequence). Here the CDR3 DNA reads TGTGCCAGCAGCCAAGCTGGGACCGAGCAGTACTTC. Protein product: CASSQAGTEQYF.

The rearrangement links TRBV9 to TRBJ1-2; possibly TRBD1 for D (5 bases). CDR3 length: 13 residues. The V and J ends lost 4 bases and 4 bases respectively, with 11 bases between them. The germline CDR1 and CDR2 sequences are SGDLS and YYNGEE. CDR3 residues: CASSLQASYGYTF. The CDR3 region has the DNA TGTGCCAGCAGCCTACAGGCTTCCTATGGCTACACCTTC.

This chain links TRBV5-4 with TRBJ2-1; 7 bases match TRBD2. The germline gives CDR1 SGHNT, CDR2 YYREEE (reference sequence). The CDR3 is made up of 15 amino acids. The V segment lost 1 base and the J segment 3 bases; nucleotides outside the gene matches: 4. DNA of the CDR3: TGTGCCAGCAGCTTGCAGACTAGCAGCTACAATGAGCAGTTCTTC. Protein product: CASSLQTSSYNEQFF.

A single count supports this clone. J is TRBJ2-3 and V is TRBV6-5; 10 bases map to TRBD1. The V gene end was trimmed by 6 bases and the J gene end by 7 bases; junction bases not matched to a gene: 7. Germline lookup yields CDR1 MNHEY and CDR2 SVGAGI. This CDR3 spans 14 amino acids. For the CDR3, the DNA is TGTGCCAGCAGGCCGGGACAGGGGCTGAATACGCAGTATTTT. Translating gives CASRPGQGLNTQYF.

V gene TRBV7-9 combines with J gene TRBJ2-7; D is unclear. The CDR3 runs to 11 residues. The V end lost 2 bases, the J end lost 7 bases, and 6 bases lay between the germline ends. Germline CDR1 and CDR2: SEHNR and FQNEAQ (reference sequence). CDR3 loop: CASSLYEEQYF. CDR3 nucleotide sequence: TGTGCCAGCAGCTTATATGAAGAGCAGTACTTC. The whole variable domain, remainder taken from reference TRBV7-9 and TRBJ2-7, is DTGVSQNPRHKITKRGQNVTFRCDPISEHNRLYWYRQTLGQGPEFLTYFQNEAQLEKSRLLSDRFSAERPKGSFSTLEIQRTEQGDSAMYLCASSLYEEQYFGPGTRLTVT.

V and J are TRBV11-1 and TRBJ2-7; TRBD1 matches at 7 bases. CDR1 is SGHAT and CDR2 is FQDESV in the germline V gene (reference sequence). CDR3 length: 16 residues. The ends lost 2 bases at V and 2 bases at J; junction bases unmatched: 9. The CDR3 nucleotides read TGTGCCAGCAGCTTATCAAGGACAGGCCAAACCTACGAGCAGTACTTC. It specifies CASSLSRTGQTYEQYF.

The chain combines TRBV12-3 or TRBV12-4 with TRBJ2-1; D is ambiguous. Trimming took 6 bases from V and 5 from J, leaving 11 bases between them. CDR3 length: 13 residues. CDR3 sequence (DNA): TGTGCCAGCAGCTTATACCGGGACAATGAGCAGTTCTTC. Protein sequence: CASSLYRDNEQFF.

The chain employs TRBV5-1 and TRBJ2-1; 8 bases fit TRBD2. Per germline, CDR1 SGHRS and CDR2 YFSETQ. With V trimmed by 0 bases and J by 6 bases, 5 bases remained unmatched. The CDR3 totals 15 residues. For the CDR3, the DNA is TGCGCCAGCAGCTTGGTGGCTAGCGGGCTCAATGAGCAGTTCTTC. Residues: CASSLVASGLNEQFF.

V gene TRBV27 combines with J gene TRBJ2-2; D unclear. The CDR3 has 12 residues. CDR1 is MNHEY and CDR2 is SMNVEV in the germline V gene (reference sequence). V was clipped by 5 bases and J by 2 bases, with 3 bases between them. DNA of the CDR3: TGTGCCAGCAGTACCAACACCGGGGAGCTGTTTTTT. This gives the protein CASSTNTGELFF.

The rearrangement links TRBV5-8 to TRBJ2-1, with D possibly TRBD2 on 6 matching bases. Trimming took 9 bases from V and 4 from J, leaving 20 bases between them. The CDR3 consists of 15 residues. CDR1 is SGHTS and CDR2 is YDEGEE in the germline V gene. The CDR3 region is CATHPGQRAYNEQFF. The CDR3, as DNA: TGTGCCACTCACCCAGGCCAGCGGGCATACAATGAGCAGTTCTTC.

This clone was observed at least ten times. This chain connects TRBV2 to TRBJ1-1; D may be TRBD1 (5 bases). Germline V gene sequence: CDR1 SNHLY, CDR2 FYNNEI. This CDR3 has 16 residues. V gave up 8 bases and J gave up 1 base, with 20 bases separating them. Here the CDR3 reads CASLKGTQAQNTEAFF. CDR3 nucleotide sequence: TGTGCCAGCTTGAAAGGGACTCAAGCTCAGAACACTGAAGCTTTCTTT.

V is TRBV18 and J is TRBJ2-7; TRBD1 or TRBD2 may be the D gene (6 bases each). The V end was cut by 4 bases, the J end by 6 bases, with 25 bases between. In germline, CDR1 is KGHSH, CDR2 LQKENI. The CDR3 is made up of 17 amino acids. CDR3: CASSQGFIRGQLGEQYF. CDR3 in DNA: TGTGCCAGCTCACAGGGATTTATACGGGGGCAGCTAGGCGAGCAGTACTTC.

The chain couples TRBV9 to TRBJ2-1, with a possible D match to TRBD2 (7 bases). The V gene's germline CDR1 is SGDLS and CDR2 YYNGEE. V was cut by 4 bases and J by 4 bases, with 18 bases left in between. The CDR3 length is 16 residues. The CDR3 is CASSQGSSGKYNEQFF. CDR3 nucleotides: TGTGCCAGCAGCCAGGGGTCCAGCGGGAAGTACAATGAGCAGTTCTTC.

This chain joins TRBV5-1 and TRBJ1-1; D gene uncertain. CDR1 is SGHRS and CDR2 is YFSETQ in the germline V gene. The V end was cut by 7 bases, the J end by 0 bases, with 10 bases between. CDR3 size: 13 residues. CDR3 nucleotide sequence: TGCGCCAGCTTCCTTGGGGTGAACACTGAAGCTTTCTTT. It specifies CASFLGVNTEAFF.

This clone was recorded once. The chain employs TRBV21-1 and TRBJ2-3; TRBD1, as called in the table, went unchecked against the DNA. TRBV21-1 is a pseudogene. The CDR3 has 15 residues. As DNA, the CDR3 is TGTGCCAGCAGTCCCGGGACAGGGGGGCCAGATACGCAGTATTTT. Protein product: CASSPGTGGPDTQYF.

This chain uses TRBV6-1 with TRBJ2-1, with 12 bases lining up with TRBD2. V shed 2 bases, J shed 6 bases, and the junction held 2 bases outside the gene matches. Germline V gene data show CDR1 as MNHNS and CDR2 as SASEGT. CDR3 length equals 15 residues. The CDR3 bases are TGTGCCAGCAGTGAACTAGCGGGAGGGCCCAATGAGCAGTTCTTC. It is translated as CASSELAGGPNEQFF.

V is TRBV28 and J is TRBJ2-1; 14 positions agree with TRBD2. Germline-derived CDR1 and CDR2 are MDHEN and SYDVKM. With V trimmed by 3 bases and J by 7 bases, 8 bases remained unmatched. The CDR3 is made up of 17 amino acids. The CDR3: CASSFHPGTSGRNEQFF. CDR3 bases: TGTGCCAGCAGTTTTCACCCCGGGACTAGCGGGAGAAATGAGCAGTTCTTC.

This chain connects TRBV5-5 to TRBJ1-6; D ambiguous. Germline V gene sequence: CDR1 SGHKS, CDR2 YYEKEE (reference sequence). The CDR3 totals 13 residues. Between the trimmed V and J ends, which lost 7 bases and 8 bases, there was a span of 13 bases. The CDR3 protein is CASDWGGDSPLHF. CDR3 nucleotides: TGTGCCAGCGATTGGGGTGGGGATTCACCCCTCCACTTT.

The chain has TRBV6-5 and TRBJ1-2; unclear D gene. Germline CDR1 reads MNHEY; CDR2 reads SVGAGI. The V end lost 7 bases, the J end lost 3 bases, and 12 bases lay between the germline ends. The CDR3 has 13 amino acids. This CDR3 is CASTGVLDYGYTF. The CDR3 nucleotides are TGTGCCAGCACAGGCGTCTTAGACTATGGCTACACCTTC.

The rearrangement uses TRBV28 and TRBJ2-3, with a weak D call TRBD2 (6 bases). This CDR3 is 14 amino acids long. Germline-derived CDR1 and CDR2 are MDHEN and SYDVKM. V lost 7 bases, J lost 5 bases, and 16 bases lay in between. The CDR3 is CASTMGGRVDTQYF. CDR3 coding DNA: TGTGCCAGCACCATGGGGGGTAGGGTAGATACGCAGTATTTT. The whole variable domain, filled in from reference TRBV28 and TRBJ2-3, reads DVKVTQSSRYLVKRTGEKVFLECVQDMDHENMFWYRQDPGLGLRLIYFSYDVKMKEKGDIPEGYSVSREKKERFSLILESASTNQTSMYLCASTMGGRVDTQYFGPGTRLTVL.

The V call is TRBV6-6, the J call TRBJ1-5; 8 bases agree with TRBD1. CDR3 length: 15 residues. CDR1 MNHNY and CDR2 SVGAGI come from the germline V gene (reference sequence). The trim removed 7 bases at V and 0 bases at J, leaving 5 bases unmatched. This chain's CDR3 is CASTQGALSNQPQHF. In nucleotides, the CDR3 is TGTGCCAGCACCCAGGGGGCACTTAGCAATCAGCCCCAGCATTTT.

This chain connects TRBV6-5 to TRBJ1-1; maybe TRBD1 (5 bases). V lost 10 bases and J 4 bases, leaving 13 bases between the germline ends. The CDR3 sequence is 12 residues long. Germline CDR1 reads MNHEY; CDR2 reads SVGAGI. Here the CDR3 reads CATRKGITEAFF. The CDR3 DNA follows: TGTGCCACCCGGAAGGGGATCACTGAAGCTTTCTTT.

This CDR3 is CASSLRAHATEAFF. CDR3 DNA sequence: TGTGCCAGCAGTCTTCGGGCCCATGCGACTGAAGCTTTCTTT. The chain uses TRBV6-4 and TRBJ1-1; D is unclear. The germline V gene encodes CDR1 MRHNA and CDR2 SNTAGT. Deletions cut 5 bases from V and 5 bases from J, with 15 bases between. The CDR3 spans 14 residues.

The chain combines TRBV19 with TRBJ1-6; 7 bases map to TRBD1. This CDR3 has 14 residues. J lost 9 bases, V lost 6 bases, and 8 bases had no gene match. CDR1 is LNHDA and CDR2 is SQIVND in the germline V gene (reference sequence). The CDR3 DNA reads TGTGCCAGTAGACAGCCTCCAGGGGGTTCACCCCTCCACTTT. Protein: CASRQPPGGSPLHF.

The chain recombines TRBV28 with TRBJ2-1; D possibly corresponds to TRBD2 (8 bases). Germline V lookup: CDR1 MDHEN, CDR2 SYDVKM. CDR3 length: 16 residues. Between the trimmed V and J ends, which lost 8 bases and 4 bases, there was a span of 21 bases. The CDR3 region has the DNA TGTGCCAGCCAGGGGGTTGCGGGAGGCCCGTACAATGAGCAGTTCTTC. Its translation is CASQGVAGGPYNEQFF.

The chain recombines TRBV9 with TRBJ1-4; a possible D gene is TRBD1 (6 bases). With 2 bases removed from V and 3 bases from J, the gap between germline ends came to 14 bases. CDR3 size: 16 residues. CDR1 is SGDLS and CDR2 is YYNGEE in the germline V gene. The CDR3 nucleotides are TGTGCCAGCAGCGTGGGGATACAGGGTTCTAATGAAAAACTGTTTTTT. Protein: CASSVGIQGSNEKLFF.